The TCR beta chain under discussion was sequenced for a study of shared clonotypes between healthy human individuals. Germline V lookup: CDR1 ENHRY, CDR2 SYGVKD. With 6 bases removed from V and 1 base from J, the gap between germline ends came to 6 bases. This CDR3 is 12 amino acids long. Sequenced by immunoSEQ multiplex PCR; TCRdb stores in-frame clones only, minus some. Of around 1.1 million clones in the sample, around three quarters were seen once. Sequenced: memory CD4+ T cells from PBMCs. Subset defined: CD45RA-negative fraction. This clonotype was sampled from a man aged 18 to 29 in good health. Some clones in this sample may be carry-over from other donors' samples. V and J are TRBV10-3 and TRBJ1-1, with no clear D. CDR3 sequence: CAISVGNTEAFF. CDR3 nucleotide sequence: TGTGCCATCAGCGTAGGGAACACTGAAGCTTTCTTT.